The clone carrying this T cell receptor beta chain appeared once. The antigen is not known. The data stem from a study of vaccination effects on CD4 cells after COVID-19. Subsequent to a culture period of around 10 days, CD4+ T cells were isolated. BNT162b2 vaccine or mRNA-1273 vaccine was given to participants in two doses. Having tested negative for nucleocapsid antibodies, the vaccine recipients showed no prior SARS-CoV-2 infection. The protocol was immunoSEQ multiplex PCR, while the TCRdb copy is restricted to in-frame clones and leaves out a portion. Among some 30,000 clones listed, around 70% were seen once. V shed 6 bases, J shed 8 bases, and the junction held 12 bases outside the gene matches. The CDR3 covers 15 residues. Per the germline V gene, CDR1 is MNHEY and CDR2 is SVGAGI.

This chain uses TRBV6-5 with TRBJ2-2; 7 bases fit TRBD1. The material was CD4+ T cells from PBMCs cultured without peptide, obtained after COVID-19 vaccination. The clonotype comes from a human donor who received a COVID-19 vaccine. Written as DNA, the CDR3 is TGTGCCAGCAGGAACCCAGGGGGTTTCGTTGGGGAGCTGTTTTTT. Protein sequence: CASRNPGGFVGELFF.